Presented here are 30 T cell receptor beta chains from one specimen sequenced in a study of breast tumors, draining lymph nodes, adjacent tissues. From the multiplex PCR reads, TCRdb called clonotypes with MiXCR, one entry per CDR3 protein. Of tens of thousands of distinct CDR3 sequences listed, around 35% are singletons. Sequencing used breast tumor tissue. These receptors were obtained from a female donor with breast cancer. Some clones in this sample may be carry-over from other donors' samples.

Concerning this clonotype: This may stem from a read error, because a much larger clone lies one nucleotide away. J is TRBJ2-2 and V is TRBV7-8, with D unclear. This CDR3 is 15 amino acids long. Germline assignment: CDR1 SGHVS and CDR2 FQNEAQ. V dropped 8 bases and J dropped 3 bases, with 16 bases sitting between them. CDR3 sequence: CASGATGSYTGELFF. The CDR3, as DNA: TGTGCCAGCGGCGCCACCGGATCCTACACCGGGGAGCTGTTTTTT.

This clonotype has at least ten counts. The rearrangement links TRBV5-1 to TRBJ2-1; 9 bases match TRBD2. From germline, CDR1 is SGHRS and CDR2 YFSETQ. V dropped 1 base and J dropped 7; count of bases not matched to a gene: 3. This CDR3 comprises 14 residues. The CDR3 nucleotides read TGCGCCAGCAGCTTGCAGCGGGAGGATAATGAGCAGTTCTTC. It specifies CASSLQREDNEQFF.

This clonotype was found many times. As DNA, the CDR3 is TGCAGTGCTAGATTGCGCGGGATGATCGAGCAGTACTTC. This codes for CSARLRGMIEQYF. The chain joins TRBV20-1 to TRBJ2-7; a possible D gene is TRBD2 (6 bases). The CDR3 consists of 13 residues. Germline V gene sequence: CDR1 DFQATT, CDR2 SNEGSKA (reference sequence). V gave up 2 bases and J gave up 6 bases, with 14 bases separating them.

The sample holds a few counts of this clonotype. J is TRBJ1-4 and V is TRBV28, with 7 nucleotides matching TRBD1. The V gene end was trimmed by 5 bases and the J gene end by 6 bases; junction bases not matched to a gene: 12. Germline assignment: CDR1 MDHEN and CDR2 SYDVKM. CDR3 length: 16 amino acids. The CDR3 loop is CASSGRVDRADEKLFF. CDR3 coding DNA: TGTGCCAGCAGTGGACGGGTTGACAGGGCGGATGAAAAACTGTTTTTT.

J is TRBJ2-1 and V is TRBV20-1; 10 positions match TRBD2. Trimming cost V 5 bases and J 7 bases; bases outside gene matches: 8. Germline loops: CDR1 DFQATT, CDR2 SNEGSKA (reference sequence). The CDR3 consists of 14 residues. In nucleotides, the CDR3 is TGCAGTGCTTCTAGCGGGAGAGGAGGTAATGAGCAGTTCTTC. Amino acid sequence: CSASSGRGGNEQFF.

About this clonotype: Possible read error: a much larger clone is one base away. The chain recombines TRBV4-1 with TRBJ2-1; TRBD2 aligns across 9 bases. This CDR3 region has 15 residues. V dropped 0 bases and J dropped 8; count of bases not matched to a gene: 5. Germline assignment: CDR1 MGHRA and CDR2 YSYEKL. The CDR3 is CASSQDGTSTDEQFF. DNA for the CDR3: TGCGCCAGCAGCCAAGACGGGACTAGCACCGATGAGCAGTTCTTC.

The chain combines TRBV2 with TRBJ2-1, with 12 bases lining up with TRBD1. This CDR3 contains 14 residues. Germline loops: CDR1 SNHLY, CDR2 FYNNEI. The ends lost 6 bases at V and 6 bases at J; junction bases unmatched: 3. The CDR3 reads CASSPGQGANEQFF. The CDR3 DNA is TGTGCCAGCAGCCCGGGACAGGGGGCCAATGAGCAGTTCTTC.

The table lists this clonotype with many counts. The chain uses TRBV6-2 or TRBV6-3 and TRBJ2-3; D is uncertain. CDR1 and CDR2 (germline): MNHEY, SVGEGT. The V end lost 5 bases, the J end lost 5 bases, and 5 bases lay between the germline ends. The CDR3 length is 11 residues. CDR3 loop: CASSIKDTQYF. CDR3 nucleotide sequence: TGTGCCAGCAGTATAAAAGATACGCAGTATTTT.

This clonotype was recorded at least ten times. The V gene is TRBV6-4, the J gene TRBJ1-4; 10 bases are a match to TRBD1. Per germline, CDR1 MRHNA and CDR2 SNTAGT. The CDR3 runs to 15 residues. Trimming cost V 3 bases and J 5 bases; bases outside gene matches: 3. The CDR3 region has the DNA TGTGCCAGCAGTGAGACAGGGGGCCGCAATGAAAAACTGTTTTTT. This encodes CASSETGGRNEKLFF.

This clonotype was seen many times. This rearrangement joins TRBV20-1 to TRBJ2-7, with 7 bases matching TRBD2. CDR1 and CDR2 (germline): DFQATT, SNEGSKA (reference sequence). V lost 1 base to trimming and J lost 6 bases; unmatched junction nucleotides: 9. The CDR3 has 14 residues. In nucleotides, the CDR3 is TGCAGTGCTAGAGTGGGCTTAGCGGGCCTCGAGCAGTACTTC. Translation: CSARVGLAGLEQYF.

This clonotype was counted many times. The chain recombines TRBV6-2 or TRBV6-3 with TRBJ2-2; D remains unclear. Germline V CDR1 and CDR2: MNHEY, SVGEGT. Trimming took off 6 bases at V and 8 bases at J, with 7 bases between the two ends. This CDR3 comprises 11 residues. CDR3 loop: CASRVFGELFF. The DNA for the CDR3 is TGTGCCAGCAGGGTTTTTGGGGAGCTGTTTTTT.

DNA for the CDR3: TGCGCCAGCAGCTTATCCGGGACAGGGGTCTACGAGCAGTACTTC. It specifies CASSLSGTGVYEQYF. The J gene is TRBJ2-7, the V gene TRBV5-1, with 10 nucleotides matching TRBD1. CDR1 and CDR2 from the germline V gene are SGHRS and YFSETQ. The V segment lost 2 bases and the J segment 3 bases; nucleotides outside the gene matches: 5. The CDR3 is 15 amino acids.

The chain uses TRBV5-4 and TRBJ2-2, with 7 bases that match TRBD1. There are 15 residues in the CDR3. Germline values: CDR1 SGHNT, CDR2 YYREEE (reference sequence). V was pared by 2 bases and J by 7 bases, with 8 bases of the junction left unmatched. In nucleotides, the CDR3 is TGTGCCAGCAGCTTAAGTGAAGGGGGCCGCGGGGAGCTGTTTTTT. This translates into CASSLSEGGRGELFF.

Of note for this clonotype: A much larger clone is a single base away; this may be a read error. The CDR3 nucleotides are TGTGCCGCCGGGACAGCTGCAAACACCATATATTTT. Its translation: CAAGTAANTIYF. This chain links TRBV6-6 with TRBJ1-3, with 7 positions matching TRBD1. V was pared by 11 bases and J by 6 bases, with 7 bases of the junction left unmatched. The length of the CDR3 is 12 residues. Germline loops: CDR1 MNHNY, CDR2 SVGAGI (reference sequence).

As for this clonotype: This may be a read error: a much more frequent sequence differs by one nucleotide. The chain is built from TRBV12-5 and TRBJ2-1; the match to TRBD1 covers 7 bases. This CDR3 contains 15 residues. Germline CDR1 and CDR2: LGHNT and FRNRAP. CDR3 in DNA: TGTGCTAGTGGCCGCTCCGGGACAGTCAACAATGAGCGGTTCTTC. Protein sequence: CASGRSGTVNNERFF.

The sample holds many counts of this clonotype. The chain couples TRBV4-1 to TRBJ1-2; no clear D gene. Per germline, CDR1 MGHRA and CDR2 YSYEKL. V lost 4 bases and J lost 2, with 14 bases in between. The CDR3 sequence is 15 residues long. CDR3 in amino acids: CASSLYTDKNYGYTF. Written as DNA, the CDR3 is TGCGCCAGCAGCCTTTACACCGACAAAAACTATGGCTACACCTTC.

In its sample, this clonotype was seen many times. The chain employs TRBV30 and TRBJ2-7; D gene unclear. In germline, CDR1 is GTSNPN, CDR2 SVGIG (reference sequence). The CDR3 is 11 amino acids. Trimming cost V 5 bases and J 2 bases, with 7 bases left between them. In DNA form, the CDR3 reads TGTGCCTGGGAAACGACCTACGAGCAGTACTTC. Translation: CAWETTYEQYF.

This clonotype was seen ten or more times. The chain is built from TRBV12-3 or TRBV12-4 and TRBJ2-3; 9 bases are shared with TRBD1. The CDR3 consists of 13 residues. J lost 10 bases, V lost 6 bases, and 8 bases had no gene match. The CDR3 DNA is TGTGCCAGCAGGCCCGATACAGGGGGCCCGCAGTATTTT. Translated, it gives CASRPDTGGPQYF.

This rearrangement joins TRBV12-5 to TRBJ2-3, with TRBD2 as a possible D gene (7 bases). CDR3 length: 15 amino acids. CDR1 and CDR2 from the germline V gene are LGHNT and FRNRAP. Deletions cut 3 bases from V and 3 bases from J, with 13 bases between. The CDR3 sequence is CASGLAGQRTDTQYF. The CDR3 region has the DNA TGTGCTAGTGGTTTAGCGGGACAAAGGACAGATACGCAGTATTTT.

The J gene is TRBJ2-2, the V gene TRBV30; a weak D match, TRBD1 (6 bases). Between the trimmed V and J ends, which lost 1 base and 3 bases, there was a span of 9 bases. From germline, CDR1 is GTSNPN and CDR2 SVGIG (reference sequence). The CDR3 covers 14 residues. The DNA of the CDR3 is TGTGCCTGGAGTGGGGGGCCATACACCGGGGAGCTGTTTTTT. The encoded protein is CAWSGGPYTGELFF.

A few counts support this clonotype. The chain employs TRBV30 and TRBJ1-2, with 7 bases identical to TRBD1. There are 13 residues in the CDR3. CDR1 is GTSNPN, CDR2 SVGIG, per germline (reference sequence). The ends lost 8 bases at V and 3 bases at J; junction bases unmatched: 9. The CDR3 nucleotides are TGTGCCCGGTCACAGGGGAGGGACTATGGCTACACCTTC. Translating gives CARSQGRDYGYTF.

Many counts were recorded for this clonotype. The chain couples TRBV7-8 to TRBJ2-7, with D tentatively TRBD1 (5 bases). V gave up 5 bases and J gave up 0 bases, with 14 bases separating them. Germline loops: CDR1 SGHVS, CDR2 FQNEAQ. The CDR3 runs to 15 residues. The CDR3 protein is CASSLREGDSYEQYF. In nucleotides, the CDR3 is TGTGCCAGCAGCCTACGAGAAGGGGACTCCTACGAGCAGTACTTC.

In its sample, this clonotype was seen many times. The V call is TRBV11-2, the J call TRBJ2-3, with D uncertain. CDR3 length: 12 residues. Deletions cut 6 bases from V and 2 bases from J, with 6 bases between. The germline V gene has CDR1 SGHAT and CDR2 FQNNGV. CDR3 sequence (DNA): TGTGCCAGCAGTTCCAACACAGATACGCAGTATTTT. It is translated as CASSSNTDTQYF.

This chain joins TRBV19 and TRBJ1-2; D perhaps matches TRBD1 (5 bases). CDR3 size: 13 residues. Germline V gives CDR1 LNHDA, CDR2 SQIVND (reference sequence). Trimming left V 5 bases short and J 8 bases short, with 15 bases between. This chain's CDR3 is CASSALIRDGYTF. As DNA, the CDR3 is TGTGCCAGTAGTGCGCTCATCAGGGACGGCTACACCTTC.

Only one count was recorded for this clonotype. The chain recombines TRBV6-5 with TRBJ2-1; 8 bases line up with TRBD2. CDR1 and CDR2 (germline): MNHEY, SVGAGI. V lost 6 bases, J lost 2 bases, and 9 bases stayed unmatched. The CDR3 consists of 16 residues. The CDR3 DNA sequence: TGTGCCAGCAGCTACACGGGGGGGTCCCCCTACAATGAGCAGTTCTTC. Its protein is CASSYTGGSPYNEQFF.

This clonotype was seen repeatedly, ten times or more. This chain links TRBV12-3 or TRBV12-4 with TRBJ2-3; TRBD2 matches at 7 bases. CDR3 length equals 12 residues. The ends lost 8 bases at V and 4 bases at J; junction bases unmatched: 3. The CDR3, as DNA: TGTGCCAGCGGGGGGGACGCAGATACGCAGTATTTT. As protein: CASGGDADTQYF.

This chain's CDR3 is CASSLMGTGGYGYTF. DNA of the CDR3: TGTGCCAGCAGCTTAATGGGGACAGGGGGCTATGGCTACACCTTC. The rearrangement uses TRBV7-8 and TRBJ1-2; 11 positions match TRBD1. The V segment lost 2 bases and the J segment 4 bases; nucleotides outside the gene matches: 3. Germline values: CDR1 SGHVS, CDR2 FQNEAQ. This CDR3 has 15 residues.

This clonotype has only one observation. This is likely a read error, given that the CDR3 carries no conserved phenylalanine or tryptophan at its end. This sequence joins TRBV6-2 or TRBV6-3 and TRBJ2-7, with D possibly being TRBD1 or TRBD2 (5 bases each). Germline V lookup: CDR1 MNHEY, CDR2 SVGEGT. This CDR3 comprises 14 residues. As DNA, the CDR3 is TGTGCCAGCGGTTACCCGGGACCGGGTTACGAGCAGTACCTC. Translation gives CASGYPGPGYEQYL.

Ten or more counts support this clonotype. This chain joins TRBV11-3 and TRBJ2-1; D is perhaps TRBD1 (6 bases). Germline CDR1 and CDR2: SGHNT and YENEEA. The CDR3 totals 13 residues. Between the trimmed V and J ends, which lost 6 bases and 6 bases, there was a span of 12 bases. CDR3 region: CASSILTGNEQFF. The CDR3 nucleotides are TGTGCCAGCAGTATTTTGACAGGCAATGAGCAGTTCTTC. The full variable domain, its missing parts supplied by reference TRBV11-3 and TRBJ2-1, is EAGVVQSPRYKIIEKKQPVAFWCNPISGHNTLYWYLQNLGQGPELLIRYENEEAVDDSQLPKDRFSAERLKGVDSTLKIQPAELGDSAVYLCASSILTGNEQFFGPGTRLTVL.

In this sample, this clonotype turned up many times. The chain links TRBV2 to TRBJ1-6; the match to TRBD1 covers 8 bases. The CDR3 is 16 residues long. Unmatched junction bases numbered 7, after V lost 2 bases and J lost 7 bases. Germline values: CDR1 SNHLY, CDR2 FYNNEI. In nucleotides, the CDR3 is TGTGCCAGCAGTGAATGGCAGGGGGCGACGAATTCACCCCTCCACTTT. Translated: CASSEWQGATNSPLHF.